This is a list of T cell receptor beta chains from one sample in a study of control samples from healthy donors and cancer patients. Clones were sequenced by immunoSEQ multiplex PCR, and TCRdb holds only the in-frame ones, with some missing. The repertoire holds under 80,000 clones, with approximately 94% as singletons. The specimen sequenced was blood. These receptor sequences come from a woman aged 25 to 39 in good health. Both conserved end residues are part of each CDR3.

16	TRBV7-8	TRBJ2-1	CASSTTGLSSYNEQFF
11	TRBV6-5	TRBJ1-1	CATRGGTEAFF
16	TRBV5-1	TRBJ2-3	CASSYWTISSTDTQYF
13	TRBV7-3	TRBJ2-3	CASSLNRADTQYF
13	TRBV27	TRBJ1-1	CASSLWESTEAFF
15	TRBV4-2	TRBJ1-2	CASSQDLATNYGYTF
12	TRBV9	TRBJ1-1	CASSVGDTEAFF
12	TRBV28	TRBJ1-2	CASSLKGYGYTF
13	TRBV29-1	TRBJ1-5	CSVLQGLGQPQHF
12	TRBV5-6	TRBJ1-1	CASSKLATEAFF
14	TRBV6-5	TRBJ1-1	CASRSVLLGTEAFF
16	TRBV3-1/TRBV3-2	TRBJ1-4	CASSQSWGASNEKLFF
14	TRBV30	TRBJ2-5	CAWNSAGAGETQYF
13	TRBV12-3/TRBV12-4	TRBJ1-1	CASSLLWNTEAFF
13	TRBV30	TRBJ1-2	CAWSTTGWDGYTF
13	TRBV28	TRBJ1-5	CASTRTANQPQHF
16	TRBV5-4	TRBJ1-2	CASSLWRGGARYGYTF
13	TRBV7-9	TRBJ2-7	CASSLSGPYEQYF
15	TRBV30	TRBJ1-6	CAWRKARGFVSPLHF
15	TRBV6-5	TRBJ1-5	CASILGGQGLRAQHF
11	TRBV28	TRBJ1-5	CASSKNQPQHF
13	TRBV7-8	TRBJ1-6	CASSLPLNSPLHF
15	TRBV5-1	TRBJ2-3	CASSLAGHYTDTQYF
15	TRBV2	TRBJ1-5	CASSNRGSVQQPQHF
16	TRBV5-1	TRBJ2-3	CASSLFGAQSTDTQYF
18	TRBV11-3	TRBJ2-1	CASSLDVLPGQANNEQFF
14	TRBV7-8	TRBJ1-1	CASSPNRGNTEAFF
15	TRBV3-1/TRBV3-2	TRBJ2-3	CASSRAGGLTDTQYF
17	TRBV19	TRBJ1-2	CASSIGGTVLPIDGYTF
15	TRBV9	TRBJ1-1	CASSVVEQGKTEAFF
14	TRBV10-1	TRBJ1-6	CASSGPSDRSPLHF
14	TRBV5-1	TRBJ1-5	CASSFDGSNQPQHF
13	TRBV9	TRBJ1-1	CASSVGKNTEAFF
12	TRBV30	TRBJ2-7	CAWSGPSYEQYF
14	TRBV14	TRBJ1-2	CASSQYQGGYGYTF
11	TRBV30	TRBJ1-4	CASQSYEKLFF
13	TRBV7-9	TRBJ2-3	CASSLERSDTQYF
14	TRBV28	TRBJ1-4	CASSAGGLSEKLFF
13	TRBV6-1	TRBJ1-1	CASSESMNTEAFF
15	TRBV19	TRBJ1-3	CASADRKRSGNTIYF
13	TRBV11-2	TRBJ1-1	CASSFSGVTEAFF
11	TRBV20-1	TRBJ1-1	CSASGPGVAFF
14	TRBV6-5	TRBJ1-5	CASSGTGNNQPQHF
15	TRBV6-4	TRBJ1-4	CASSDKTGPNEKLFF
13	TRBV2	TRBJ1-2	CASSPGWGGGYTF
13	TRBV30	TRBJ1-5	CAWSWGGDQPQHF
14	TRBV6-5	TRBJ1-5	CASSGGQGNQPQHF
15	TRBV7-9	TRBJ1-1	CASSLGAAARTEAFF
14	TRBV6-5	TRBJ1-2	CASSFWGGVDGYTF
13	TRBV28	TRBJ2-1	CASVTEGYNEQFF
16	TRBV5-6	TRBJ1-2	CASSLGRGRSNYGYTF
12	TRBV3-1/TRBV3-2	TRBJ1-1	CASSQGPRAAFF
15	TRBV4-1	TRBJ1-1	CASSPTRGGITEAFF
14	TRBV30	TRBJ2-7	CACRDSKKVYEQYF
12	TRBV3-1/TRBV3-2	TRBJ1-2	CASNSGKLGYTF